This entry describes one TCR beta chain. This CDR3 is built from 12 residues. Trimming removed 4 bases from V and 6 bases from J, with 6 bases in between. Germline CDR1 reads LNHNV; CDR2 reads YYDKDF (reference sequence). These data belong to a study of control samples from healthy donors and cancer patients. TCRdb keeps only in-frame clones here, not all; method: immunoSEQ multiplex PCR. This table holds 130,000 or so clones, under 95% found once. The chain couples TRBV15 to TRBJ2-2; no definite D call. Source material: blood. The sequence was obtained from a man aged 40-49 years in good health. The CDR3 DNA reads TGTGCCACCAGCAATCCGGCCGGGGAGCTGTTTTTT. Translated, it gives CATSNPAGELFF.